Following are 7 T cell receptor beta chains from one sample sequenced in a study of T cells after yellow fever vaccination. TCRdb processed the 5' RACE reads anew with MiXCR; each CDR3 protein has one entry. The table records some 400,000 distinct CDR3 sequences, under 20% of them present only once. This specimen consisted of PBMCs, obtained before the yellow fever booster vaccination. The receptors here all came from a young man who received the YFV17D yellow fever vaccine.

The V call is TRBV20-1, the J call TRBJ2-7, with 10 positions matching TRBD2. The CDR3 is 14 amino acids. Losses at the gene ends were 3 bases for V and 7 bases for J; bases not matched to a gene: 9. The V gene's germline CDR1 is DFQATT and CDR2 SNEGSKA (reference sequence). The DNA of the CDR3 is TGCAGTGCTAGTGGGGCTAGCGGGGGACAAGAGCAGTACGTC. This encodes CSASGASGGQEQYV.

The chain couples TRBV4-3 to TRBJ2-3; D uncertain. V lost 0 bases, J lost 2 bases, and 15 bases lay in between. The CDR3 contains 17 residues. In germline, CDR1 is LGHNA, CDR2 YSLEER. Written as DNA, the CDR3 is TGCGCCAGCAGCCAAGATGAGTTGGCCGAATTCACAGATACGCAGTATTTT. This translates into CASSQDELAEFTDTQYF.

The genes are TRBV4-1 and TRBJ2-7; weak D call: TRBD1 (6 bases). V lost 4 bases and J lost 3, with 10 bases in between. Germline-derived CDR1 and CDR2 are MGHRA and YSYEKL. The CDR3 has 13 amino acids. CDR3 sequence: CASSLRDIYEQYV. Here the CDR3 DNA reads TGCGCCAGCAGCCTTAGGGACATCTACGAGCAGTACGTC.

The J gene is TRBJ2-1, the V gene TRBV24-1; 8 bases map to TRBD2. The CDR3 consists of 16 residues. CDR1 is KGHDR, CDR2 SFDVKD, per germline. V trimming: 6 bases; J trimming: 1 base; junction bases outside the gene matches: 7. The CDR3 bases are TGTGCCACCAGTCTACCCAGCGGGGGTTCCTACAATGAGCAGTTCTTC. This sequence encodes CATSLPSGGSYNEQFF.

This clonotype came up a few times. The chain joins TRBV4-1 to TRBJ2-4; 14 bases fit TRBD2. The CDR3 is made up of 19 amino acids. With V trimmed by 1 base and J by 1 base, 6 bases remained unmatched. The germline V gene has CDR1 MGHRA and CDR2 YSYEKL. The CDR3 reads CASSQGGLAGVRAKNIQYF. CDR3 bases: TGCGCCAGCAGCCAAGGGGGACTAGCGGGGGTGAGGGCCAAAAACATTCAGTACTTC.

This chain links TRBV6-5 with TRBJ2-2; D gene uncertain. The CDR3 runs to 12 residues. Germline V CDR1 and CDR2: MNHEY, SVGAGI. V was pared by 5 bases and J by 7 bases, with 8 bases between. The CDR3 DNA sequence: TGTGCCAGCAGTGACCTCCTCGGGGAGCTGTTTTTT. This sequence encodes CASSDLLGELFF.

J is TRBJ2-7 and V is TRBV6-5; D possibly matches TRBD1 or TRBD2 (5 bases each). CDR1 is MNHEY and CDR2 is SVGAGI in the germline V gene. This CDR3 has 15 residues. Trimming took 2 bases from V and 6 from J, leaving 17 bases between them. The CDR3 sequence is CASSYNRDPLGEQYF. The DNA of the CDR3 is TGTGCCAGCAGTTACAACCGGGACCCCCTGGGCGAGCAGTACTTC.